These 28 T cell receptor beta chains came from one sample sequenced in a study of sequential checkpoint blockade in melanoma. Sequencing used immunoSEQ multiplex PCR; TCRdb keeps in-frame clones, though not all of them. The table includes about 14,000 clones, about 55% detected once. Treatment noted: randomized to nivolumab then ipilimumab (arm A) or the reverse (arm B). The specimen comprised CD8+ T cells sorted from blood (inferred from file names), sampled from a patient given nivolumab and ipilimumab in sequence. The receptors were gathered from a human donor with melanoma.

A single count supports this clone. The chain uses TRBV29-1 and TRBJ1-1, with D hard to call. The CDR3 spans 15 residues. The ends were cut back, 3 bases at V and 3 bases at J, with 17 bases in the middle. The V gene's germline CDR1 is SQVTM and CDR2 ANQGSEA. The CDR3 DNA follows: TGCAGCGTTGATCCGTTGGGAGGAGTATACACTGAAGCTTTCTTT. Its translation is CSVDPLGGVYTEAFF.

This clone rates as medium-sized. The chain links TRBV19 to TRBJ2-7; a possible D gene is TRBD1 (5 bases). CDR1 and CDR2 (germline): LNHDA, SQIVND (reference sequence). Trimming left V 0 bases short and J 2 bases short, with 11 bases between. This CDR3 is 15 amino acids long. CDR3 DNA sequence: TGTGCCAGTAGTATAGATCACAGGAGAGCCTACGAGCAGTACTTC. It codes for CASSIDHRRAYEQYF.

This clone was observed a handful of times. This chain joins TRBV9 and TRBJ1-3, with 10 bases identical to TRBD1. Looked up from germline, CDR1 is SGDLS and CDR2 is YYNGEE. CDR3 length: 18 amino acids. V trimming: 3 bases; J trimming: 0 bases; junction bases outside the gene matches: 9. The CDR3, as DNA: TGTGCCAGCAGCGACCCGGGACAGGGGCCGATCTCTGGAAACACCATATATTTT. Amino acids: CASSDPGQGPISGNTIYF. Using reference TRBV9 and TRBJ1-3 for the parts outside the CDR3, the full variable domain is DSGVTQTPKHLITATGQRVTLRCSPRSGDLSVYWYQQSLDQGLQFLIQYYNGEERAKGNILERFSAQQFPDLHSELNLSSLELGDSALYFCASSDPGQGPISGNTIYFGEGSWLTVV.

The chain uses TRBV2 and TRBJ2-5; TRBD2 is a possible D gene (5 bases). V was shortened by 2 bases and J by 3 bases, with 13 bases between the two germline ends. The germline CDR1 and CDR2 sequences are SNHLY and FYNNEI. CDR3 size: 15 residues. CDR3 DNA: TGTGCCAGCAGTGAAATCGGGTCGGGAAAAGAGACCCAGTACTTC. Translation gives CASSEIGSGKETQYF.

The rearrangement uses TRBV19 and TRBJ1-5; 11 bases are a match to TRBD1. The CDR3 is 15 amino acids. Unmatched junction bases numbered 4, after V lost 2 bases and J lost 7 bases. Germline V gene sequence: CDR1 LNHDA, CDR2 SQIVND (reference sequence). CDR3 protein: CASSIMGQGGQPQHF. The CDR3, as DNA: TGTGCCAGTAGTATAATGGGACAGGGGGGGCAGCCCCAGCATTTT.

The gene calls are TRBV5-5 and TRBJ2-7; tentative D call: TRBD2 (6 bases). Trimming took off 0 bases at V and 5 bases at J, with 9 bases between the two ends. CDR3 length equals 13 residues. Per the germline V gene, CDR1 is SGHKS and CDR2 is YYEKEE (reference sequence). CDR3 sequence reads: CASSLAAGNEQYF. The CDR3 bases are TGTGCCAGCAGCTTGGCCGCGGGGAACGAGCAGTACTTC.

The V and J genes are TRBV5-8 and TRBJ2-1; 12 bases match TRBD2. J gave up 10 bases and V 4 bases, and 12 bases lay outside the gene matches. CDR1 is SGHTS and CDR2 is YDEGEE in the germline V gene. The CDR3 covers 16 residues. CDR3 loop: CASSPRLAGVGEEQFF. Here the CDR3 DNA reads TGTGCCAGCAGCCCTAGACTAGCGGGAGTGGGAGAAGAGCAGTTCTTC. Full variable domain (rest looked up from reference TRBV5-8 and TRBJ2-1): EAGVTQSPTHLIKTRGQQATLRCSPISGHTSVYWYQQALGLGLQFLLWYDEGEERNRGNFPPRFSGRQFPNYSSELNVNALELEDSALYLCASSPRLAGVGEEQFFGPGTRLTVL.

The chain employs TRBV19 and TRBJ2-1; possibly TRBD2 for D (6 bases). Germline lookup yields CDR1 LNHDA and CDR2 SQIVND (reference sequence). The CDR3 runs 15 residues. With 6 bases removed from V and 0 bases from J, the gap between germline ends came to 12 bases. The CDR3 is CASSSGLSSYNEQFF. The CDR3 DNA follows: TGTGCCAGTAGCTCGGGACTGAGCTCCTACAATGAGCAGTTCTTC.

The chain uses TRBV30 and TRBJ2-7; unclear D gene. Trimming cost V 2 bases and J 2 bases, with 19 bases left between them. This CDR3 has 16 residues. Germline-derived CDR1 and CDR2 are GTSNPN and SVGIG (reference sequence). Here the CDR3 DNA reads TGTGCCTGGAGTAGCTGGCAGGCTAATACCCCCTACGAGCAGTACTTC. The encoded protein is CAWSSWQANTPYEQYF.

The chain joins TRBV2 to TRBJ2-7; TRBD2 might be the D (5 bases). This CDR3 is 13 amino acids long. V was pared by 5 bases and J by 7 bases, with 15 bases between. The germline V gene encodes CDR1 SNHLY and CDR2 FYNNEI. The CDR3 nucleotides read TGTGCCAGCAGTAGCGGACCCTTGCGGGAGCAGTACTTC. The encoded protein is CASSSGPLREQYF.

With regard to this clone: The DNA is left out, because the CDR3 cannot be placed on it with certainty; the CDR3 is given as TCRdb lists it. The genes are TRBV27 and TRBJ2-3; TRBD2 is the table's D call, not checked against the DNA. Per germline, CDR1 MNHEY and CDR2 SMNVEV (reference sequence). The length of the CDR3 is 12 amino acids, counting both ends. This CDR3 reads CASSTSGATQYF.

This chain joins TRBV7-8 and TRBJ1-2; 8 positions agree with TRBD1. The V gene end was trimmed by 2 bases and the J gene end by 6 bases; junction bases not matched to a gene: 5. Germline V gene lookup returns CDR1 SGHVS and CDR2 FQNEAQ. This CDR3 has 14 amino acids. The CDR3 DNA reads as TGTGCCAGCAGCTTAATCAGGGGGCCCAATGGCTACACCTTC. Residues: CASSLIRGPNGYTF.

The chain has TRBV10-3 and TRBJ1-1; maybe TRBD1 (6 bases). Germline V lookup: CDR1 ENHRY, CDR2 SYGVKD. The CDR3 is made up of 19 amino acids. V was cut by 2 bases and J by 4 bases, with 26 bases left in between. The CDR3: CAISEPIRTVWGNGTEAFF. The DNA of the CDR3 is TGTGCCATCAGTGAGCCGATCCGGACAGTTTGGGGGAACGGCACTGAAGCTTTCTTT.

The chain links TRBV30 to TRBJ2-1; possible D gene TRBD2, 6 bases. The V and J ends lost 5 bases and 4 bases respectively, with 9 bases between them. This CDR3 spans 12 amino acids. The germline CDR1 and CDR2 sequences are GTSNPN and SVGIG (reference sequence). CDR3 amino acids: CAWGGSYNEQFF. CDR3 nucleotides: TGTGCCTGGGGGGGGAGTTACAATGAGCAGTTCTTC.

This clone was counted only a few times. This chain joins TRBV7-6 and TRBJ2-7; 8 bases line up with TRBD1. CDR1 and CDR2 from the germline V gene are SGHVS and FNYEAQ. The V segment lost 1 base and the J segment 6 bases; nucleotides outside the gene matches: 5. CDR3 length: 14 residues. DNA for the CDR3: TGTGCCAGCAGCTTAGGTCTACAGGGGGGCGAGCAGTACTTC. Encoded protein: CASSLGLQGGEQYF.

A few counts support this clone. CDR3 DNA: TGTGCCAGCAGTGAAGGACTAGCGGGAGATAACACCGGGGAGCTGTTTTTT. Encoded protein: CASSEGLAGDNTGELFF. The rearrangement uses TRBV2 and TRBJ2-2; 12 nucleotides line up with TRBD2. V dropped 1 base and J dropped 2; count of bases not matched to a gene: 2. The germline gives CDR1 SNHLY, CDR2 FYNNEI. CDR3 length: 17 residues.

This clone was counted only a few times. V usage is TRBV7-9 and J usage is TRBJ1-2, with unresolved D. The CDR3 has 15 residues. Germline assignment: CDR1 SEHNR and CDR2 FQNEAQ (reference sequence). V lost 7 bases and J 1 base, leaving 16 bases between the germline ends. The CDR3 loop reads CASNSRVGNNYGYTF. CDR3 nucleotide sequence: TGTGCCAGCAACAGCCGCGTCGGCAATAACTATGGCTACACCTTC.

J is TRBJ2-3 and V is TRBV7-2, with 7 nucleotides matching TRBD1. The CDR3 totals 17 residues. The germline V gene has CDR1 SGHTA and CDR2 FQGNSA. The ends lost 3 bases at V and 2 bases at J; junction bases unmatched: 11. The CDR3 region has the DNA TGTGCCAGCAGCTTTGTCGTGGGGACAGTCTTCACAGATACGCAGTATTTT. Amino acid sequence: CASSFVVGTVFTDTQYF.

This clone occurred a few times. J is TRBJ2-7 and V is TRBV4-1, with 7 positions matching TRBD2. Germline CDR1 and CDR2: MGHRA and YSYEKL. The trim removed 4 bases at V and 2 bases at J, leaving 8 bases unmatched. CDR3 length equals 15 residues. CDR3 bases: TGCGCCAGCAGCCCTAGTTGGGGAGGGACCTACGAGCAGTACTTC. It is translated as CASSPSWGGTYEQYF.

The CDR3: CASSLGTGGRGGELFF. DNA for the CDR3: TGTGCCAGCAGCTTAGGAACAGGGGGCCGAGGCGGGGAGCTGTTTTTT. The chain combines TRBV7-6 with TRBJ2-2; 9 nucleotides line up with TRBD1. This CDR3 spans 16 amino acids. Trimming cost V 1 base and J 7 bases; bases outside gene matches: 7. Germline V gives CDR1 SGHVS, CDR2 FNYEAQ.

This clone was detected a few times. At one end the junction does not follow the germline gene, possibly because of a read error. The chain couples TRBV7-2 to TRBJ1-1; TRBD1 agrees at 10 bases. The length of the CDR3 is 15 residues. Germline assignment: CDR1 SGHTA and CDR2 FQGNSA. The CDR3: CASSLRTGGNTEAFF. In nucleotides, the CDR3 is TGCGCCAGCAGCCTGAGGACAGGGGGGAACACTGAAGCTTTCTTT.

V is TRBV19 and J is TRBJ2-7; TRBD2 aligns across 13 bases. The CDR3 has 14 amino acids. Germline CDR1 reads LNHDA; CDR2 reads SQIVND (reference sequence). V lost 3 bases, J lost 5 bases, and 1 base stayed unmatched. CDR3 in DNA: TGTGCCAGTAGTATCGGACTAGCGGGAGACGAGCAGTACTTC. Protein: CASSIGLAGDEQYF.

This clone has more than one count but fewer than ten. The V and J genes are TRBV6-5 and TRBJ1-1; possible D gene TRBD1, 6 bases. From germline, CDR1 is MNHEY and CDR2 SVGAGI. The V and J ends lost 4 bases and 0 bases respectively, with 9 bases between them. CDR3 length: 14 amino acids. CDR3 amino acids: CASSLTGLNTEAFF. The CDR3 DNA is TGTGCCAGCAGTTTAACAGGGTTGAACACTGAAGCTTTCTTT.

J is TRBJ1-5 and V is TRBV28; D unclear. The CDR3 covers 13 residues. Germline values: CDR1 MDHEN, CDR2 SYDVKM. V lost 6 bases and J 9 bases, leaving 15 bases between the germline ends. The CDR3 sequence is CASSAGGNGPQHF. The DNA for the CDR3 is TGTGCCAGCAGCGCCGGAGGAAATGGGCCCCAGCATTTT.

The J gene is TRBJ2-7, the V gene TRBV30; D gene ambiguous. Germline CDR1 and CDR2: GTSNPN and SVGIG (reference sequence). There are 11 residues in the CDR3. V lost 5 bases to trimming and J lost 5 bases, with 10 bases between them. DNA of the CDR3: TGTGCCTGGGCCCACTACGACGAGCAGTACTTC. As protein: CAWAHYDEQYF.

The chain recombines TRBV6-4 with TRBJ2-3, with a weak D call TRBD2 (6 bases). With 6 bases removed from V and 1 base from J, the gap between germline ends came to 11 bases. CDR1 is MRHNA and CDR2 is SNTAGT in the germline V gene. The length of the CDR3 is 14 residues. In nucleotides, the CDR3 is TGTGCCAGCAGGTACGAGCGGGGCACAGATACGCAGTATTTT. This gives the protein CASRYERGTDTQYF.

V is TRBV5-5 and J is TRBJ1-2; 9 nucleotides match TRBD1. Germline CDR1 SGHKS, CDR2 YYEKEE (reference sequence). Trimming took 3 bases from V and 2 from J; bases not matched to a gene: 11. The CDR3 contains 17 residues. CDR3 nucleotides: TGTGCCAGCAGCTCACCGGGACAGGGTTTTTCCAACTATGGCTACACCTTC. Translating it yields CASSSPGQGFSNYGYTF. The variable domain in full, with the rest retrieved from reference TRBV5-5 and TRBJ1-2, is DAGVTQSPTHLIKTRGQQVTLRCSPISGHKSVSWYQQVLGQGPQFIFQYYEKEERGRGNFPDRFSARQFPNYSSELNVNALLLGDSALYLCASSSPGQGFSNYGYTFGSGTRLTVV.

The gene calls are TRBV5-1 and TRBJ2-7; TRBD1 matches at 7 bases. Unmatched junction bases numbered 9, after V lost 4 bases and J lost 2 bases. CDR3 length equals 15 residues. The V gene's germline CDR1 is SGHRS and CDR2 YFSETQ. CDR3: CASSILQGETYEQYF. DNA for the CDR3: TGCGCCAGCAGCATCCTTCAGGGGGAAACCTACGAGCAGTACTTC. The full variable domain, completed using reference TRBV5-1 and TRBJ2-7, is KAGVTQTPRYLIKTRGQQVTLSCSPISGHRSVSWYQQTPGQGLQFLFEYFSETQRNKGNFPGRFSGRQFSNSRSEMNVSTLELGDSALYLCASSILQGETYEQYFGPGTRLTVT.